This TCR beta chain emerged from a study of blood T cell repertoires in COVID-19. Study-level background: The cDNA or gDNA used as material had been derived from T cells, B-cell-depleted T cells, or PBMCs.

The CDR3 covers 13 residues. Germline CDR1 and CDR2: SEHNR and FQNEAQ (reference sequence). Trimming left V 0 bases short and J 9 bases short, with 12 bases between. This table comes from immunoSEQ multiplex PCR, and its TCRdb copy is limited to in-frame clones, with some not included. Of roughly 350,000 clones in the sample, roughly 90% were seen once. Participants' reported clinical history set cohort assignment. The source material was PBMCs or T cells enriched from blood (not recorded which). The chain couples TRBV7-9 to TRBJ2-7; D is perhaps TRBD2 (7 bases). The sequence came from a woman aged 25-40 years who had recovered from COVID-19. For the CDR3, the DNA is TGTGCCAGCAGCTTAGCGGGGGGGGCAACGCAGTACTTC. Translated: CASSLAGGATQYF.